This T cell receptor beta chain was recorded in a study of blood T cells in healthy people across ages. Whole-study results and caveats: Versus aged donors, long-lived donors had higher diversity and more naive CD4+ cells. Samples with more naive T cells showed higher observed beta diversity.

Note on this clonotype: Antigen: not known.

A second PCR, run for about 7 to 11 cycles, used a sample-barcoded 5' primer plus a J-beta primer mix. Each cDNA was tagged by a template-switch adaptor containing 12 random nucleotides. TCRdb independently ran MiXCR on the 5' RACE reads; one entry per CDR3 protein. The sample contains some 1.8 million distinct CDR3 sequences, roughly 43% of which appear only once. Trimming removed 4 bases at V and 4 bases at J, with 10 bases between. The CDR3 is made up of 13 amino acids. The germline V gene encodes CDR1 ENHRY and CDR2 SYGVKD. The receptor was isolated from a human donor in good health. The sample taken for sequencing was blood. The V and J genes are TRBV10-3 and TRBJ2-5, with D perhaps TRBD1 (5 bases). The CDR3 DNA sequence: TGTGCCATCAGTGGGGCCCAGGGAGAGACCCAGTACTTC. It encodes CAISGAQGETQYF.